The 17 T cell receptor beta chains listed next were all sequenced from one sample in a study of CD8 T cells in ankylosing spondylitis (dated by TCRdb to the late 2010s). The library was prepared using 5' RACE. Sequencing instrument: Illumina HiSeq 2500. TCRdb reprocessing: public reads trimmed at Q25 with fastp, clones called with MiXCR, in-frame beta chains kept. Here each entry gathers all rows of one CDR3 protein and keeps the most common genes and DNA. The sample table shows 200,000 or so distinct CDR3 sequences, and about 20% are seen once. The ten largest account for 4.3% of the sample. Material: blood, either unsorted or a sorted T cell fraction (not recorded which). Receptors were obtained from a male donor between 5 and 35 years old with ankylosing spondylitis or in good health (not recorded which). Donor details come from another sample of the same person, matched by shared clones.

This clonotype showed up many times. This sequence joins TRBV5-1 and TRBJ2-2; D is undetermined. The CDR3 is 16 residues long. CDR1 SGHRS and CDR2 YFSETQ come from the germline V gene. Between the trimmed V and J ends, which lost 0 bases and 1 base, there was a span of 10 bases. CDR3 DNA: TGCGCCAGCAGCTTGGCCGCAGTCGAGAACACCGGGGAGCTGTTTTTT. This sequence encodes CASSLAAVENTGELFF.

The sample holds many counts of this clonotype. The V call is TRBV20-1, the J call TRBJ1-2; D is possibly TRBD1 (5 bases). The CDR3 loop spans 13 amino acids. Per germline, CDR1 DFQATT and CDR2 SNEGSKA (reference sequence). Trimming left V 4 bases short and J 1 base short, with 10 bases between. The CDR3 DNA is TGCAGTGCTAAGACAGAGATTAACTATGGCTACACCTTC. Protein sequence: CSAKTEINYGYTF.

This clonotype was detected ten times or more. The V gene is TRBV7-8, the J gene TRBJ2-7; no reliable D call. Germline V gives CDR1 SGHVS, CDR2 FQNEAQ. V was cut by 0 bases and J by 2 bases, with 8 bases left in between. CDR3 length equals 14 residues. CDR3 protein: CASSLASGPYEQYF. The CDR3 coding sequence is TGTGCCAGCAGCTTAGCCAGTGGACCCTACGAGCAGTACTTC.

In its sample, this clonotype was seen a few times. The V call is TRBV2, the J call TRBJ2-7; no clear D. Germline CDR1 is SNHLY and CDR2 is FYNNEI. V was trimmed by 5 bases and J by 6 bases, leaving 14 bases between them. There are 13 residues in the CDR3. CDR3 bases: TGTGCCAGCAGTTTGACCCTCGTAGTCGAGCAGTACGTC. This sequence encodes CASSLTLVVEQYV.

This clonotype has a handful of counts. J is TRBJ2-2 and V is TRBV20-1; D gene uncertain. V lost 7 bases and J lost 1, with 10 bases in between. The CDR3 is 13 residues long. Germline loops: CDR1 DFQATT, CDR2 SNEGSKA (reference sequence). The CDR3 spells CSVRSQNTGELFF. CDR3 sequence (DNA): TGCAGTGTCAGGTCCCAGAACACCGGGGAGCTGTTTTTT.

This clonotype was seen a handful of times. The V call is TRBV3-1, the J call TRBJ2-3; D is tentatively TRBD1 or TRBD2 (5 bases each). The germline gives CDR1 LGHDT, CDR2 YNNKEL (reference sequence). V was trimmed by 8 bases and J by 2 bases, leaving 11 bases between them. There are 13 residues in the CDR3. CDR3 sequence reads: CASGDALTDTQYF. The CDR3 bases are TGTGCCAGCGGGGACGCCCTCACAGATACGCAGTATTTT.

This clonotype was detected only a few times. The chain joins TRBV7-7 to TRBJ2-7, with 10 bases identical to TRBD2. J gave up 9 bases and V 5 bases, and 31 bases lay outside the gene matches. The CDR3 sequence is 21 residues long. Germline CDR1 SSHAT, CDR2 FNYEAQ (reference sequence). Here the CDR3 DNA reads TGTGCCAGCAGCGCCCATGTACAAGATCAGGGGCTAGCGGGAGTAGTAAGTAGGCAGTACGTC. Its protein is CASSAHVQDQGLAGVVSRQYV.

This clonotype was observed at least ten times. The rearrangement uses TRBV5-1 and TRBJ2-5; 7 nucleotides agree with TRBD2. Unmatched junction bases numbered 10, after V lost 4 bases and J lost 1 base. The length of the CDR3 is 16 residues. Looked up from germline, CDR1 is SGHRS and CDR2 is YFSETQ. CDR3: CASSRGGYSGQETQYF. The CDR3 region has the DNA TGCGCCAGCAGCCGGGGAGGGTATAGCGGCCAAGAGACCCAGTACTTC.

This clonotype was recorded at least ten times. V and J are TRBV15 and TRBJ2-3, with 7 positions matching TRBD1. Germline CDR1 reads LNHNV; CDR2 reads YYDKDF (reference sequence). J lost 2 bases, V lost 4 bases, and 6 bases had no gene match. The CDR3 totals 15 residues. The CDR3 here is CATSKRTGITDTQYF. The CDR3 DNA follows: TGTGCCACCAGCAAACGGACAGGCATCACAGATACGCAGTATTTT.

This clonotype showed up many times. V and J are TRBV7-3 and TRBJ2-4; TRBD1 matches at 7 bases. From germline, CDR1 is SGHTA and CDR2 FQGTGA. V lost 2 bases to trimming and J lost 4 bases; unmatched junction nucleotides: 5. The CDR3 is 15 residues long. CDR3 nucleotides: TGTGCCAGCAGCTTAGGGGTGGGACAGAAAAACATTCAGTACTTC. Its translation: CASSLGVGQKNIQYF.

This clonotype was counted many times. This chain links TRBV29-1 with TRBJ2-3, with 10 bases that match TRBD2. The germline gives CDR1 SQVTM, CDR2 ANQGSEA. CDR3 length: 18 amino acids. V lost 7 bases and J lost 2; bases outside the gene matches: 18. CDR3 DNA: TGCAGCGCCCAATCAAACCCCTTAGCGGGGGGTTACACAGATACGCAGTATTTT. It translates to CSAQSNPLAGGYTDTQYF.

A few counts support this clonotype. This chain connects TRBV18 to TRBJ2-1; the D gene is possibly TRBD1 (6 bases). Germline-derived CDR1 and CDR2 are KGHSH and LQKENI. V was clipped by 3 bases and J by 6 bases, with 18 bases between them. This CDR3 is built from 16 residues. The CDR3 DNA is TGTGCCAGCTCACCGCAAGGGGGAAGTCTCGGCAATGAGCAGTTCTTC. Its protein product is CASSPQGGSLGNEQFF.

This clonotype was counted many times. The chain recombines TRBV30 with TRBJ1-2, with no clear D. V was pared by 4 bases and J by 8 bases, with 11 bases between. The CDR3 has 11 amino acids. CDR1 is GTSNPN and CDR2 is SVGIG in the germline V gene (reference sequence). In DNA, the CDR3 is TGTGCCTGGACAGGCACTGGAGGCTACACCTTC. Amino acids: CAWTGTGGYTF.

This clonotype was observed many times. The chain couples TRBV7-2 to TRBJ2-2, with a tentative D call TRBD1 (6 bases). Trimming shortened V by 1 base and J by 4 bases, and 13 bases separated the two germline ends. CDR1 and CDR2 from the germline V gene are SGHTA and FQGNSA. The CDR3 has 16 residues. The CDR3 DNA reads as TGTGCCAGCAGCTTAGGGCAGGGGAGAACCACCGGGGAGCTGTTTTTT. Protein product: CASSLGQGRTTGELFF.

The chain joins TRBV29-1 to TRBJ2-3; tentatively, D is TRBD1 (5 bases). The CDR3 is made up of 12 amino acids. The germline V gene has CDR1 SQVTM and CDR2 ANQGSEA. Trimming stripped 3 bases from V and 7 bases from J, with 11 bases between. This chain's CDR3 is CSVDSGAHTQYF. The CDR3 DNA follows: TGCAGCGTTGACTCTGGGGCCCATACGCAGTATTTT.

This clonotype has at least ten counts. V and J are TRBV5-1 and TRBJ2-5; no clear D gene. Deletions cut 2 bases from V and 1 base from J, with 12 bases between. Germline CDR1 SGHRS, CDR2 YFSETQ. The CDR3 sequence is 15 residues long. The CDR3 DNA reads as TGCGCCAGCAGCTTTGAACGGCGGCCCCAAGAGACCCAGTACTTC. Protein product: CASSFERRPQETQYF. The full variable domain, rest sourced from reference TRBV5-1 and TRBJ2-5, is KAGVTQTPRYLIKTRGQQVTLSCSPISGHRSVSWYQQTPGQGLQFLFEYFSETQRNKGNFPGRFSGRQFSNSRSEMNVSTLELGDSALYLCASSFERRPQETQYFGPGTRLLVL.

This clonotype showed up many times. This sequence joins TRBV12-3 or TRBV12-4 and TRBJ1-6; D perhaps matches TRBD1 (6 bases). V lost 3 bases, J lost 7 bases, and 10 bases lay in between. This CDR3 contains 14 residues. CDR3 coding DNA: TGTGCCAGCAGTTTCCGGAGGGGGAATTCACCCCTCCACTTT. As protein: CASSFRRGNSPLHF.